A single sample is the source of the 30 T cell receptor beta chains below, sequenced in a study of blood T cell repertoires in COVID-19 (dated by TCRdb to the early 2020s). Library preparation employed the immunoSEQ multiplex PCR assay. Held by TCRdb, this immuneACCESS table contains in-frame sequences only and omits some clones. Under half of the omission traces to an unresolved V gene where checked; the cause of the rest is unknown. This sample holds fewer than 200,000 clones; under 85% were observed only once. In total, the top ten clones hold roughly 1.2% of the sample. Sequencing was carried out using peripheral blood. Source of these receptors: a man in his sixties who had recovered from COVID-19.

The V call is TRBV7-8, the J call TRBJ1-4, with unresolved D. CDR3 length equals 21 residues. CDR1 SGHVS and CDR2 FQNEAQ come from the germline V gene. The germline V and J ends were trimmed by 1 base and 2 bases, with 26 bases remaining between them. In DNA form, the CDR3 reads TGTGCCAGCAGCTTAGTTCCCGCGAGGTCCTTCCCCCAAACCACTAATGAAAAACTGTTTTTT. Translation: CASSLVPARSFPQTTNEKLFF.

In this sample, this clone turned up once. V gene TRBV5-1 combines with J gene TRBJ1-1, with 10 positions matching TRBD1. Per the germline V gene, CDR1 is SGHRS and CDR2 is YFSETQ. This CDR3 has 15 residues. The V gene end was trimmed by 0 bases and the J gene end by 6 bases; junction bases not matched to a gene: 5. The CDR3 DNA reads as TGCGCCAGCAGCTTGGTAGCGACAGGGGGCCCTGAAGCTTTCTTT. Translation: CASSLVATGGPEAFF.

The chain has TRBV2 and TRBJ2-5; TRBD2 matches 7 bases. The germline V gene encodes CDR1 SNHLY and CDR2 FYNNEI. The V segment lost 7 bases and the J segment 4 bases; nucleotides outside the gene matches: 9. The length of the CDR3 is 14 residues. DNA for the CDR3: TGTGCCAGCACTAAGGGACTATCGGGAGAGACCCAGTACTTC. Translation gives CASTKGLSGETQYF. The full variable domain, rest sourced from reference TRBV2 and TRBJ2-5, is EPEVTQTPSHQVTQMGQEVILRCVPISNHLYFYWYRQILGQKVEFLVSFYNNEISEKSEIFDDQFSVERPDGSNFTLKIRSTKLEDSAMYFCASTKGLSGETQYFGPGTRLLVL.

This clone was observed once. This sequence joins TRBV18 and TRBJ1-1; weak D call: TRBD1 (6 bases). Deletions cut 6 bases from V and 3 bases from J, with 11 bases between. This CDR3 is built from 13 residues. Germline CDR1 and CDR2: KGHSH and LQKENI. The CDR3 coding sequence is TGTGCCAGCTCGGGGGCGGGAGACACTGAAGCTTTCTTT. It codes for CASSGAGDTEAFF.

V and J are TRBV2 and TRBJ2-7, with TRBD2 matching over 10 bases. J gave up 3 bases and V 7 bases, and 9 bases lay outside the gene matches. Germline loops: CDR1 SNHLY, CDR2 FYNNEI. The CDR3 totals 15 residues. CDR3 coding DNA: TGTGCCAGCACCTCGCTAGCGGGGGCATTCTACGAGCAGTACTTC. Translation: CASTSLAGAFYEQYF.

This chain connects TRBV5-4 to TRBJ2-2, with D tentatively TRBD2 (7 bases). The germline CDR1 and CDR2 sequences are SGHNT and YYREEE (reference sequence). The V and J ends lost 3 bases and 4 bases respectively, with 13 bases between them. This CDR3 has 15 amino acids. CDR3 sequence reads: CASSWEGGGTGELFF. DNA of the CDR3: TGTGCCAGCAGCTGGGAGGGGGGCGGCACCGGGGAGCTGTTTTTT.

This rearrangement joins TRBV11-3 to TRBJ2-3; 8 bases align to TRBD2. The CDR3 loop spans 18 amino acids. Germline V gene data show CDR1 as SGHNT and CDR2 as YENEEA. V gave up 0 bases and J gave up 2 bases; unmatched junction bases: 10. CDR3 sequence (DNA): TGTGCCAGCAGCTTAGATCCCGGCCAGCGGGGGCTCACAGATACGCAGTATTTT. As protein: CASSLDPGQRGLTDTQYF.

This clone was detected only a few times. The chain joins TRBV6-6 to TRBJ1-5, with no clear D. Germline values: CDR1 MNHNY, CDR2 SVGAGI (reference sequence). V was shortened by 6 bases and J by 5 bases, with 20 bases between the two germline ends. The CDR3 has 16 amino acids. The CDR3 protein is CASSKNQYRDYQPQHF. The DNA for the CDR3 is TGTGCCAGCAGCAAGAACCAATACAGAGATTATCAGCCCCAGCATTTT.

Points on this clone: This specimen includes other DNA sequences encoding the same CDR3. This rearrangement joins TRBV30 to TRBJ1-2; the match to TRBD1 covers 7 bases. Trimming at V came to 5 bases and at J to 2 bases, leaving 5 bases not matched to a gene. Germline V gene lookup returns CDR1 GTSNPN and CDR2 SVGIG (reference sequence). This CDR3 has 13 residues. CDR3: CAWSLQGNYGYTF. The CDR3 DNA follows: TGTGCCTGGTCCTTACAGGGGAACTATGGCTACACCTTC.

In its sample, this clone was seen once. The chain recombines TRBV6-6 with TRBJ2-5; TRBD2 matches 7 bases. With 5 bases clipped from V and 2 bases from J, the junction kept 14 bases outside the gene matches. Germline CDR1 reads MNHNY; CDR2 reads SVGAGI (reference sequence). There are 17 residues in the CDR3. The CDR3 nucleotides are TGTGCCAGCAGTCCCCGATGGATTAGCGGGCGACAAGAGACCCAGTACTTC. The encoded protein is CASSPRWISGRQETQYF.

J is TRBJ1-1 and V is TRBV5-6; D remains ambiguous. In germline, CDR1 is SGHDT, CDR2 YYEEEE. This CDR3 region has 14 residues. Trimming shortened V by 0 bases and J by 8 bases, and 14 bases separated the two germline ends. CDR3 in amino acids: CASSLGPSGIEAFF. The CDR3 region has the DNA TGTGCCAGCAGCTTGGGGCCCTCGGGGATCGAAGCTTTCTTT.

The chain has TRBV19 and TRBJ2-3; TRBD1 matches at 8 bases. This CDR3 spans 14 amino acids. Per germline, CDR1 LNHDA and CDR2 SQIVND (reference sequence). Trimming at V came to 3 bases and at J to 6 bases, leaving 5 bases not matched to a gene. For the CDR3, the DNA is TGTGCCAGTAGTATCGGGACAGGAGGGGATACGCAGTATTTT. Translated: CASSIGTGGDTQYF.

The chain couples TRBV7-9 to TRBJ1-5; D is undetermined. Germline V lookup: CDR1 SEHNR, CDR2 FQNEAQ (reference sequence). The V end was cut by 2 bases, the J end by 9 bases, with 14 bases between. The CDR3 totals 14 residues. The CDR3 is CASSLSGGVTPQHF. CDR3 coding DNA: TGTGCCAGCAGCTTATCCGGCGGGGTGACGCCCCAGCATTTT.

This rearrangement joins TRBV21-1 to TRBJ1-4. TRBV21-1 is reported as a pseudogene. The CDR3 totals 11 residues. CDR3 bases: TGTGCCAGCAGCAAAGCGGAGGGGATGTTTTTT. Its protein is CASSKAEGMFF.

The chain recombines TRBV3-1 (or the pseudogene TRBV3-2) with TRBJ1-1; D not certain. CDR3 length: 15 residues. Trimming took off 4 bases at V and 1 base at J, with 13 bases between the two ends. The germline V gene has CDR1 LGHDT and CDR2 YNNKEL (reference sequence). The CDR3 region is CASSLSLGGNTEAFF. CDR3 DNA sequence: TGTGCCAGCAGCCTCTCCCTGGGAGGGAACACTGAAGCTTTCTTT.

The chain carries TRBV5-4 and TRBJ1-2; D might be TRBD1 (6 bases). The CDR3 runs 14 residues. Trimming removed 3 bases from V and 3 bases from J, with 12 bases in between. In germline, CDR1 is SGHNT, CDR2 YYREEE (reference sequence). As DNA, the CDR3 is TGTGCCAGCAGCTCGCAGGGGATGGACTATGGCTACACCTTC. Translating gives CASSSQGMDYGYTF.

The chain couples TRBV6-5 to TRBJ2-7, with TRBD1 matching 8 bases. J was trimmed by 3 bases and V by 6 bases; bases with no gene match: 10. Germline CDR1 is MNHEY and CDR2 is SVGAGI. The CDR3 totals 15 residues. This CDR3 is CASSSDRGFFYEQYF. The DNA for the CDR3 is TGTGCCAGCAGCTCCGACAGGGGTTTTTTCTACGAGCAGTACTTC.

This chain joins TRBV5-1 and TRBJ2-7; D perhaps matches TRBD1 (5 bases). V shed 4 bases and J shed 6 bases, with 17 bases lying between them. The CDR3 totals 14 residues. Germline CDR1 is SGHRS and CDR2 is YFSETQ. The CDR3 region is CASSPGTGTFEQYF. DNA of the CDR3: TGCGCCAGCAGCCCCGGAACAGGTACTTTCGAGCAGTACTTC.

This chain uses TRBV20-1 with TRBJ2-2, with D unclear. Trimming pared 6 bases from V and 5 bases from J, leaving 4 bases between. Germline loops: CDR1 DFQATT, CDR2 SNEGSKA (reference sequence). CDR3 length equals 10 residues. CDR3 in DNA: TGCAGTGCCCATACCGGGGAGCTGTTTTTT. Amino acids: CSAHTGELFF.

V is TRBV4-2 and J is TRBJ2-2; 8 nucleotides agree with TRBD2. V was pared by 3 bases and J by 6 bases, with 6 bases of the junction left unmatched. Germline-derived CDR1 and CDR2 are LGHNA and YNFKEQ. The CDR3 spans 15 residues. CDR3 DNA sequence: TGTGCCAGCAGCCATTACAGCGGGGGAGCCGGGGAGCTGTTTTTT. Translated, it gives CASSHYSGGAGELFF.

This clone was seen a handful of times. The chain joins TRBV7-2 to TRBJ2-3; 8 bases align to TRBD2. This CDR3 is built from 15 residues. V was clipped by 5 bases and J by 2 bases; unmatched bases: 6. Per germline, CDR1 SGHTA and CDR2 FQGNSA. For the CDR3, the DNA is TGTGCCAGCAGCCTCCTAGCGGGTACCACAGATACGCAGTATTTT. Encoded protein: CASSLLAGTTDTQYF. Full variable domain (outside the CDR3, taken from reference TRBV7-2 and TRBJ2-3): GAGVSQSPSNKVTEKGKDVELRCDPISGHTALYWYRQSLGQGLEFLIYFQGNSAPDKSGLPSDRFSAERTGGSVSTLTIQRTQQEDSAVYLCASSLLAGTTDTQYFGPGTRLTVL.

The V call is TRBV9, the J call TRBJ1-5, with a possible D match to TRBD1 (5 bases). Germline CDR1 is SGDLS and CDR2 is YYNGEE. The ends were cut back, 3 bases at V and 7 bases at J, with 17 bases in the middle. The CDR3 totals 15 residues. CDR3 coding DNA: TGTGCCAGCAGCGCCGGGGCGGGAGGGCACCAGCCCCAGCATTTT. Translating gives CASSAGAGGHQPQHF.

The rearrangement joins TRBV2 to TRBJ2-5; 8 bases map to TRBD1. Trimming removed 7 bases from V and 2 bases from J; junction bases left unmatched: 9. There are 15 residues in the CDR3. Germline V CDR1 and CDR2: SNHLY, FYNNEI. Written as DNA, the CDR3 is TGTGCCAGCATGCTCATGGGACAGGTTCAAGAGACCCAGTACTTC. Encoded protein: CASMLMGQVQETQYF.

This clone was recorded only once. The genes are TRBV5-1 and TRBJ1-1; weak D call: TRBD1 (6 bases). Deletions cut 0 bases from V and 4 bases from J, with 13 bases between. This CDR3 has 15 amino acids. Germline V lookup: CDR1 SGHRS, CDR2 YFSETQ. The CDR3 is CASSLVGGLSTEAFF. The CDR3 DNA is TGCGCCAGCAGCTTGGTGGGGGGGCTGAGCACTGAAGCTTTCTTT.

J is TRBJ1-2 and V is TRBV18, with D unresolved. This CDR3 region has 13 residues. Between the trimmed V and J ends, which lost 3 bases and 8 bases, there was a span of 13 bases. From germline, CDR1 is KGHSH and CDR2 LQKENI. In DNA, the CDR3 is TGTGCCAGCTCACCTGCGACCGGAGGGGGCTACACCTTC. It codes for CASSPATGGGYTF.

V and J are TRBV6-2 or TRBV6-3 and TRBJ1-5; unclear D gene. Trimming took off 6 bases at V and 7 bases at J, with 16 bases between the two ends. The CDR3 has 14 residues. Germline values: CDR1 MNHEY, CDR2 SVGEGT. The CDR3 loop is CASSQSPGIQPQHF. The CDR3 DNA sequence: TGTGCCAGCAGCCAAAGCCCGGGGATCCAGCCCCAGCATTTT.

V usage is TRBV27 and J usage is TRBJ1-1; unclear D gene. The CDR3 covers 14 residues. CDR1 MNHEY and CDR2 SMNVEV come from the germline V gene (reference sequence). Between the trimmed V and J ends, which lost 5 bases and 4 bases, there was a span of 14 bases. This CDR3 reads CASSLLRGGTEAFF. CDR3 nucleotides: TGTGCCAGCAGTCTCCTACGCGGAGGCACTGAAGCTTTCTTT.

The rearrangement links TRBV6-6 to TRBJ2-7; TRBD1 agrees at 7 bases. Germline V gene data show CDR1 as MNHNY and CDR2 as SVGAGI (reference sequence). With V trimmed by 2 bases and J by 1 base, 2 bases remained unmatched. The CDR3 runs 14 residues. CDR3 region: CASSYRDRSYEQYF. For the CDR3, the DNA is TGTGCCAGCAGTTACCGGGACAGATCCTACGAGCAGTACTTC.

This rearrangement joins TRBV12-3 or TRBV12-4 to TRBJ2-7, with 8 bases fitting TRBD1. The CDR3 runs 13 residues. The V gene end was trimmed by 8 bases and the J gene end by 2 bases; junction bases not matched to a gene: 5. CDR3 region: CASAGTGAYEQYF. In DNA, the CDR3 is TGTGCCAGCGCCGGGACAGGCGCCTACGAGCAGTACTTC.

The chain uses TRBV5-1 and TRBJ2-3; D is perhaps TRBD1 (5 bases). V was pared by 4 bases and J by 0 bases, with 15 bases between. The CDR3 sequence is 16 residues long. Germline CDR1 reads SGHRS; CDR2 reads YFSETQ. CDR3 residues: CASSIQGSISTDTQYF. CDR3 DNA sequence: TGCGCCAGCAGCATTCAGGGAAGTATTAGCACAGATACGCAGTATTTT.